The T cell receptor beta chain under discussion was sequenced for a study of technical replicates of blood from several donors. This clone showed up just a few times. The data were produced by immunoSEQ multiplex PCR, yet TCRdb's version contains in-frame clones alone and is incomplete. Here the sample spans around 73,000 clones, around nine tenths being singletons. This CDR3 has 14 amino acids. V was pared by 2 bases and J by 6 bases, with 4 bases of the junction left unmatched. The germline gives CDR1 SGHTA, CDR2 FQGNSA. The specimen was PBMCs. The genes are TRBV7-2 and TRBJ2-7; TRBD1 aligns across 10 bases. This TCR was sampled from a human donor in good health. Some clones in this sample may be carry-over from other donors' samples. The CDR3 protein is CASSLPGQGREQYF. The CDR3 DNA sequence: TGTGCCAGCAGCTTACCGGGACAGGGGCGCGAGCAGTACTTC.